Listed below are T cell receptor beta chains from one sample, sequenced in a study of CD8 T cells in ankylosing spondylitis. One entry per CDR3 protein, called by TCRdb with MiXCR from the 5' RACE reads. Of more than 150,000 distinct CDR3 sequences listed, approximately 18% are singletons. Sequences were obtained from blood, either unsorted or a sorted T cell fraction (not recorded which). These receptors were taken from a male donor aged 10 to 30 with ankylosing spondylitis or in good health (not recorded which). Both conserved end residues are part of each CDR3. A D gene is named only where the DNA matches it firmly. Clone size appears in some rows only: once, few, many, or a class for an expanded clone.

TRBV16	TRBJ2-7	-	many	CASSQSGYEQYF	TGTGCCAGCAGCCAATCGGGGTACGAGCAGTACTTC
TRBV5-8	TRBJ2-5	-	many	CASSSRLPPETQYF	TGTGCCAGCAGCTCTCGACTCCCACCGGAGACCCAGTACTTC
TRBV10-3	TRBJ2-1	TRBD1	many	CAISDRGHVYNEQFF	TGTGCCATCAGTGACAGGGGGCACGTCTACAATGAGCAGTTCTTC
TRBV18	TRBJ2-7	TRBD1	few	CASSPRDRGNEQYF	TGTGCCAGCTCACCACGGGACAGGGGCAACGAGCAGTACTTC
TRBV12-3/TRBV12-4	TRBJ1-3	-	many	CASSLHSGNTIYF	TGTGCCAGCAGTCTTCACTCTGGAAACACCATATATTTT
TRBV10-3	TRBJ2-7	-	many	CAISEDGSSYEQYF	TGTGCCATCAGTGAGGACGGCAGCTCCTACGAGCAGTACTTC
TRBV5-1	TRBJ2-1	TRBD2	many	CASSSVPGLAGGPGNEQFF	TGCGCCAGCAGCTCCGTCCCGGGACTAGCGGGAGGGCCCGGCAATGAGCAGTTCTTC
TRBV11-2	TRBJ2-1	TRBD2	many	CASRRDYSSYNEQFF	TGTGCCAGCAGACGGGACTATAGCTCCTACAATGAGCAGTTCTTC
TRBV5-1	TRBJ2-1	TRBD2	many	CASSLDSGSMDEQFF	TGCGCCAGCAGCTTGGATAGCGGGAGTATGGATGAGCAGTTCTTC
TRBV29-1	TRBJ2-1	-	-	CSVEDYNEQFF	TGCAGTGTGGAGGATTACAATGAGCAGTTCTTC
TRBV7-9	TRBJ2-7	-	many	CASSPVAGTYEQYF	TGTGCCAGCAGCCCAGTAGCAGGAACCTACGAGCAGTACTTC
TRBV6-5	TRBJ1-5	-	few	CASRPRTVSNQPQHF	TGTGCCAGCAGGCCCCGGACAGTTAGCAATCAGCCCCAGCATTTT
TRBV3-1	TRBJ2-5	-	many	CASIQGFGSTQYF	TGTGCCAGCATTCAGGGGTTCGGCTCAACCCAGTACTTC
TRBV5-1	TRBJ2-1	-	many	CASSTSLASEQFF	TGCGCCAGCAGTACCTCCTTAGCAAGTGAGCAGTTCTTC
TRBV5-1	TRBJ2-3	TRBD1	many	CASSFPDRGPPDTQYF	TGCGCCAGCAGCTTCCCCGACAGGGGTCCCCCAGATACGCAGTATTTT
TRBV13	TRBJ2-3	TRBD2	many	CASSLEGTSALEDTQYF	TGTGCCAGCAGCTTAGAGGGAACTAGCGCTCTCGAGGATACGCAGTATTTT